The next 10 T cell receptor beta chains were all read from a single sample in a study of blood T cell repertoires in COVID-19. Using immunoSEQ multiplex PCR, the repertoire was profiled, and TCRdb retains in-frame clones only, with some absent. The sample has about 120,000 clones, roughly 91% seen once. What was sequenced was peripheral blood. Receptors originate from a human donor in a cohort sampled during active COVID-19.

About this clone: At one end the junction does not follow the germline gene, possibly because of a read error. The chain links TRBV7-7 to TRBJ2-1; maybe TRBD2 (5 bases). Germline assignment: CDR1 SSHAT and CDR2 FNYEAQ (reference sequence). The length of the CDR3 is 15 residues. The CDR3, as DNA: TGTGCTAGCAGCTTAGCTGCTAGCCCCTACAATGAGCAGTTCTTC. Translated: CASSLAASPYNEQFF.

This clone was recorded a few times. This CDR3 reads CASSNRDTFTRQYF. CDR3 in DNA: TGTGCCAGCAGCAACCGGGACACCTTTACGAGGCAGTACTTC. V and J are TRBV7-2 and TRBJ2-7; the D gene is possibly TRBD1 (6 bases). Germline V CDR1 and CDR2: SGHTA, FQGNSA. The CDR3 is made up of 14 amino acids. V was cut by 5 bases and J by 9 bases, with 20 bases left in between.

The chain couples TRBV19 to TRBJ1-1; perhaps TRBD1 as D (5 bases). Trimming removed 4 bases at V and 2 bases at J, with 26 bases between. CDR1 is LNHDA, CDR2 SQIVND, per germline (reference sequence). CDR3 length equals 19 residues. CDR3 in amino acids: CASSRRGWPATSFNTEAFF. DNA for the CDR3: TGTGCCAGTAGTAGAAGGGGTTGGCCGGCTACGAGTTTTAACACTGAAGCTTTCTTT.

V gene TRBV7-9 combines with J gene TRBJ2-5; no clear D gene. V lost 5 bases, J lost 6 bases, and 7 bases lay in between. The CDR3 spans 11 residues. Germline CDR1 is SEHNR and CDR2 is FQNEAQ (reference sequence). The CDR3 sequence is CASSPGQTQYF. The CDR3 DNA reads as TGTGCCAGCAGCCCCGGTCAGACCCAGTACTTC. Using reference TRBV7-9 and TRBJ2-5 for the parts outside the CDR3, the full variable domain is DTGVSQNPRHKITKRGQNVTFRCDPISEHNRLYWYRQTLGQGPEFLTYFQNEAQLEKSRLLSDRFSAERPKGSFSTLEIQRTEQGDSAMYLCASSPGQTQYFGPGTRLLVL.

The chain carries TRBV24-1 and TRBJ1-5; D gene ambiguous. V gave up 4 bases and J gave up 5 bases, with 14 bases separating them. The CDR3 length is 15 residues. CDR1 and CDR2 from the germline V gene are KGHDR and SFDVKD. This CDR3 reads CATSEAGMVDQPQHF. CDR3 DNA sequence: TGTGCCACCAGTGAGGCCGGGATGGTAGATCAGCCCCAGCATTTT.

The CDR3 nucleotides are TGTGCCAGCAATGTAGCCGGTGAGCAGTACTTC. The encoded protein is CASNVAGEQYF. This chain connects TRBV28 to TRBJ2-7; D gene unclear. Deletions cut 7 bases from V and 7 bases from J, with 11 bases between. Germline V lookup: CDR1 MDHEN, CDR2 SYDVKM. CDR3 size: 11 residues.

The V call is TRBV9, the J call TRBJ1-6; tentatively, D is TRBD1 (5 bases). The length of the CDR3 is 17 residues. CDR1 and CDR2 (germline): SGDLS, YYNGEE. The V and J ends lost 0 bases and 0 bases respectively, with 10 bases between them. CDR3 sequence: CASSVEGKSSYNSPLHF. CDR3 sequence (DNA): TGTGCCAGCAGCGTAGAGGGGAAAAGCTCCTATAATTCACCCCTCCACTTT.

This chain joins TRBV19 and TRBJ2-1; possible D gene TRBD1, 5 bases. Trimming cost V 4 bases and J 7 bases, with 14 bases left between them. Germline V gene lookup returns CDR1 LNHDA and CDR2 SQIVND (reference sequence). The CDR3 is 14 amino acids. CDR3 DNA: TGTGCCAGTAGTACCGGGTCCTCAGGGAATGAGCAGTTCTTC. It codes for CASSTGSSGNEQFF.

V usage is TRBV19 and J usage is TRBJ1-1; possible D gene TRBD1, 5 bases. The length of the CDR3 is 21 residues. Germline CDR1 is LNHDA and CDR2 is SQIVND (reference sequence). Trimming stripped 5 bases from V and 4 bases from J, with 35 bases between. In DNA form, the CDR3 reads TGTGCCAGTAGTTTAACCCTTTCCCAGATCGGGAGACTCGGCGGGGGCACTGAAGCTTTCTTT. Translation gives CASSLTLSQIGRLGGGTEAFF.

The sample holds one count of this clone. The V and J genes are TRBV7-9 and TRBJ1-1, with D tentatively TRBD1 (6 bases). The V end was cut by 4 bases, the J end by 1 base, with 10 bases between. The CDR3 is 14 residues long. Germline loops: CDR1 SEHNR, CDR2 FQNEAQ (reference sequence). Here the CDR3 DNA reads TGTGCCAGCAGCTGGGGCAGGGGGAACACTGAAGCTTTCTTT. It encodes CASSWGRGNTEAFF.